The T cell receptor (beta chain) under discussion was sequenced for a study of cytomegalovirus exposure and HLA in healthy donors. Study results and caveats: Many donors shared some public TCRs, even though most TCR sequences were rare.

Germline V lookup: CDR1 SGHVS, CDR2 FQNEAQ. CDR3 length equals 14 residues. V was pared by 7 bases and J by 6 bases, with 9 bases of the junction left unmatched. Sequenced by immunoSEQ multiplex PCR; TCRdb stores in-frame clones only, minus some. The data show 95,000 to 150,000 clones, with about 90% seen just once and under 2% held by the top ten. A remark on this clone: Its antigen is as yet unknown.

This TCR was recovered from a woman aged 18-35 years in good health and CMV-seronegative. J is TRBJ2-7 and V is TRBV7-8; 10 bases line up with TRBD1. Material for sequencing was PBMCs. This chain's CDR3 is CASNTGTGEAEQYF. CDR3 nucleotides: TGTGCCAGCAACACCGGGACAGGGGAGGCCGAGCAGTACTTC.